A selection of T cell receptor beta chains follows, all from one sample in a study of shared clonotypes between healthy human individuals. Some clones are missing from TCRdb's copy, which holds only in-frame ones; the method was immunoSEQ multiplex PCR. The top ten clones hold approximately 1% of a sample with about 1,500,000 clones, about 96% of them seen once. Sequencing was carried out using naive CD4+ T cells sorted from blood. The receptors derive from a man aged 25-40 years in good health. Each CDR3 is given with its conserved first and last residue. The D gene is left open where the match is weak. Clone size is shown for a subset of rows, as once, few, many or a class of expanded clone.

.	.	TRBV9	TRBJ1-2	CASSVGEGYGYTF	TGTGCCAGCAGCGTAGGTGAGGGGTATGGCTACACCTTC
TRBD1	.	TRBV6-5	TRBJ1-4	CASSYRGQGEKLFF	TGTGCCAGCAGCTACAGGGGGCAGGGTGAAAAACTGTTTTTT
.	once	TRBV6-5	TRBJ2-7	CASMDVAYEQYF	TGTGCCAGCATGGACGTCGCCTACGAGCAGTACTTC
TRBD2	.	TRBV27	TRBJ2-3	CASSPPVSGRATDTQYF	TGTGCCAGCAGTCCCCCAGTTAGCGGGAGGGCCACAGATACGCAGTATTTT
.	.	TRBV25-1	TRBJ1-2	CASSASGANYGYTF	TGTGCCAGCAGCGCATCGGGGGCCAACTATGGCTACACCTTC
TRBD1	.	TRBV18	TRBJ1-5	CASSQGQDNQPQHF	TGTGCCAGCTCACAGGGACAGGACAATCAGCCCCAGCATTTT
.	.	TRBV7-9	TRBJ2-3	CASSLTDTQYF	TGTGCCAGCAGCCTAACAGATACGCAGTATTTT
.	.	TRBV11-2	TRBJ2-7	CASSFGQNYEQYF	TGTGCCAGCAGCTTTGGACAGAACTACGAGCAGTACTTC
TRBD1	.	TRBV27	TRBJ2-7	CASGAWDRYFSEQYF	TGTGCCAGCGGTGCGTGGGACAGGTATTTTTCCGAGCAGTACTTC
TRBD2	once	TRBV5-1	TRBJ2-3	CASSLSVRGSDTQYF	TGCGCCAGCAGCTTATCGGTTCGCGGGAGTGATACGCAGTATTTT
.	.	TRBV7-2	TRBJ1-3	CASSLDRIGNTIYF	TGTGCCAGCAGCTTAGACAGGATAGGAAACACCATATATTTT
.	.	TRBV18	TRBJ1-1	CASSPGLPNTEAFF	TGTGCCAGCTCACCGGGACTCCCGAACACTGAAGCTTTCTTT
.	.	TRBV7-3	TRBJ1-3	CASSLTGPFGGNTIYF	TGTGCCAGCAGCCTAACCGGTCCTTTCGGAGGAAACACCATATATTTT
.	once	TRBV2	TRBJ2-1	CASSERLQFF	TGTGCCAGCAGTGAGAGGTTGCAGTTCTTC
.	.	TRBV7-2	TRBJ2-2	CASSVRPRPNTGELFF	TGTGCCAGCAGCGTTAGACCGCGGCCGAATACCGGGGAGCTGTTTTTT
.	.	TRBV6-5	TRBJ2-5	CASSYLAEVETQYF	TGTGCCAGCAGTTACCTGGCAGAGGTAGAGACCCAGTACTTC
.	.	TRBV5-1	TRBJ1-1	CASSLDRGEAFF	TGCGCCAGCAGCTTGGATAGGGGGGAAGCTTTCTTT
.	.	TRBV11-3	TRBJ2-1	CASREAGTTTYNEQFF	TGTGCCAGCAGAGAAGCCGGGACAACCACTTACAATGAGCAGTTCTTC
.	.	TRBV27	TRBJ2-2	CASSLRAGELFF	TGTGCCAGCAGTTTACGGGCCGGGGAGCTGTTTTTT
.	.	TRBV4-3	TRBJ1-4	CASSQGEKLFF	TGCGCCAGCAGCCAGGGAGAAAAACTGTTTTTT
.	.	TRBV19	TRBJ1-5	CASSIVGNQPQHF	TGTGCCAGTAGTATCGTCGGCAATCAGCCCCAGCATTTT
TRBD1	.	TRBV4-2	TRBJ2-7	CASSPGTGGDEQYF	TGTGCCAGCAGCCCGGGGACAGGTGGAGACGAGCAGTACTTC
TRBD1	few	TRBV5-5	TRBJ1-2	CASSLAGRGDYGYTF	TGTGCCAGCAGCTTGGCGGGCAGGGGGGACTATGGCTACACCTTC
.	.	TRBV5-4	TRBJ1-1	CASSPELRQRDTEAFF	TGTGCCAGCAGCCCTGAATTGCGGCAAAGAGACACTGAAGCTTTCTTT
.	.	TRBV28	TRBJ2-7	CASSFPVSGYYEQYF	TGTGCCAGCAGTTTCCCCGTTAGCGGTTATTACGAGCAGTACTTC
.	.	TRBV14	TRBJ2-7	CASSQGRGLSYEQYF	TGTGCCAGCAGCCAAGGGAGAGGACTATCCTACGAGCAGTACTTC
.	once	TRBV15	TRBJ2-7	CATSRDPLDSYEQYF	TGTGCCACCAGCAGAGATCCCCTTGACTCCTACGAGCAGTACTTC
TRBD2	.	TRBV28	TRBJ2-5	CASRPTSGRVQETQYF	TGTGCCAGCAGACCAACTAGCGGGAGAGTTCAAGAGACCCAGTACTTC
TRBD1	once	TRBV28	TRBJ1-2	CASSSAGTGLGYTF	TGTGCCAGCAGTTCAGCCGGGACAGGGCTTGGCTACACCTTC
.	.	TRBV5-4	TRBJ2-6	CASSLTERAGANVLTF	TGTGCCAGCAGCTTGACAGAGAGGGCTGGGGCCAACGTCCTGACTTTC
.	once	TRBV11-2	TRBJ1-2	CASSRGLGTHYGYTF	TGTGCCAGCAGCCGTGGATTGGGGACTCATTATGGCTACACCTTC
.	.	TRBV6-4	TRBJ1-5	CASSDSWGAGQPQHF	TGTGCCAGCAGTGACTCTTGGGGGGCCGGGCAGCCCCAGCATTTT
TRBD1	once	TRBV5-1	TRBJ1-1	CASSLVQGAPTEAFF	TGCGCCAGCAGCTTGGTTCAGGGGGCGCCCACTGAAGCTTTCTTT
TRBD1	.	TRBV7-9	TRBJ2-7	CASSLRQGMSSYEQYF	TGTGCCAGTAGCTTAAGACAGGGGATGAGCTCCTACGAGCAGTACTTC
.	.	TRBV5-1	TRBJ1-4	CASSPILPATNEKLFF	TGCGCCAGCAGCCCTATTCTCCCGGCAACTAATGAAAAACTGTTTTTT
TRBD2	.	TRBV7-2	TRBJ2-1	CASSSRLAGGGEQFF	TGTGCCAGCAGCTCCCGGCTAGCGGGAGGGGGTGAGCAGTTCTTC
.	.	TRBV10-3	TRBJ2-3	CAIRSTDTQYF	TGTGCCATCAGGAGCACAGATACGCAGTATTTT
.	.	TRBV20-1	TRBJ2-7	CSASLTGEQYF	TGCAGTGCTAGTCTGACAGGAGAGCAGTACTTC
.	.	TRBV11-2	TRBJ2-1	CASSLKTAISEQFF	TGTGCCAGCAGCCTCAAGACCGCAATCTCAGAGCAGTTCTTC
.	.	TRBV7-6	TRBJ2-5	CASSLAPGWQETQYF	TGTGCCAGCAGCTTAGCGCCAGGGTGGCAAGAGACCCAGTACTTC
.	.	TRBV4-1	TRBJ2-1	CASSLQPGPYNEQFF	TGCGCCAGCAGCCTACAACCGGGCCCTTACAATGAGCAGTTCTTC
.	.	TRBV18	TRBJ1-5	CASSLQYSNQPQHF	TGTGCCAGCTCACTCCAATATAGCAATCAGCCCCAGCATTTT
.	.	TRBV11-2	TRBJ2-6	CASSQQVSGANVLTF	TGTGCCAGCAGTCAACAGGTTTCTGGGGCCAACGTCCTGACTTTC
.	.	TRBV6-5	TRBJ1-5	CASRPAIGQPQHF	TGTGCCAGCAGACCAGCGATAGGTCAGCCCCAGCATTTT
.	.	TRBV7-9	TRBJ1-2	CASSLGGNGYTF	TGTGCCAGCAGCTTAGGGGGTAATGGCTACACCTTC
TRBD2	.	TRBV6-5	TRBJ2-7	CASSYRASGRAYEQYF	TGTGCCAGCAGTTACCGCGCTAGCGGGAGGGCCTACGAGCAGTACTTC
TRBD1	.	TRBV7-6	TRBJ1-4	CASSFGQGAQEKLFF	TGTGCCAGCAGCTTCGGACAGGGGGCGCAGGAAAAACTGTTTTTT
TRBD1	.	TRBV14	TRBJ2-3	CASSQVSRGQDTQYF	TGTGCCAGCAGCCAAGTTAGCAGGGGGCAAGATACGCAGTATTTT
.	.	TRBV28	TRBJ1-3	CASRDGNTIYF	TGTGCCAGCAGAGATGGAAACACCATATATTTT
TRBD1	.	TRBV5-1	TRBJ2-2	CASSLEGQGVIRAGELFF	TGCGCCAGCAGCTTGGAAGGACAGGGGGTAATTCGCGCCGGGGAGCTGTTTTTT
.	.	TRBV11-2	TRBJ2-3	CASSLAGSADTQYF	TGTGCCAGCAGCTTAGCCGGGAGTGCAGATACGCAGTATTTT
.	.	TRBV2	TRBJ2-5	CASDGRDSAGWTQYF	TGTGCCAGCGATGGCCGGGACTCCGCGGGATGGACCCAGTACTTC
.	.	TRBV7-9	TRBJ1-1	CASSLDFMGGAFF	TGTGCCAGCAGCTTAGACTTTATGGGGGGAGCTTTCTTT
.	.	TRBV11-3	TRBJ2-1	CASSHRAFTGKQFF	TGTGCCAGCAGCCACCGGGCATTTACAGGGAAGCAGTTCTTC
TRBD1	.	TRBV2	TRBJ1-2	CASAGDSHYGYTF	TGTGCCAGCGCGGGGGACAGCCACTATGGCTACACCTTC
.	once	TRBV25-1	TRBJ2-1	CASSDWTGDPSYNEQFF	TGTGCCAGCAGTGACTGGACTGGCGACCCCTCCTACAATGAGCAGTTCTTC
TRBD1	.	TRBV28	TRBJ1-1	CASIPGQGSEAFF	TGTGCCAGCATTCCCGGACAGGGCTCTGAAGCTTTCTTT
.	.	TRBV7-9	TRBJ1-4	CASSLNGGGGEKLFF	TGTGCCAGCAGCTTAAATGGCGGAGGCGGTGAAAAACTGTTTTTT
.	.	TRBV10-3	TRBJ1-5	CAISGGSNQPQHF	TGTGCCATCAGTGGGGGAAGCAATCAGCCCCAGCATTTT